Presented here are 23 T cell receptor beta chains from one specimen sequenced in a study of shared T cell receptors in the human thymus listed by TCRdb under 2021. The library was produced with the immunoSEQ multiplex PCR assay. The table comes from immuneACCESS by way of TCRdb, which keeps in-frame sequences with V and J called. Part of the clones is missing from these tables; in studies checked, under half for an unresolved V gene and the rest for unknown reasons. The sample data list roughly 700,000 clones, and 85% to 90% of these were observed just once. The top ten constitute approximately 0.01% of the sample. These data were also reused for a study on human thymus T cells.

The sample taken for sequencing was thymocytes. Receptors originate from a boy under two years old with a congenital heart defect. Donor details come from another sample of the same person, matched by shared clones.

CDR3 DNA sequence: TGTGCCAGCAGTCGGACAGGGAGCTCCTTCCGGTACTTC. Translation: CASSRTGSSFRYF. The chain is built from TRBV27 and TRBJ2-7; 8 nucleotides align to TRBD1. J gave up 12 bases and V 5 bases, and 12 bases lay outside the gene matches. Germline V gene sequence: CDR1 MNHEY, CDR2 SMNVEV (reference sequence). The CDR3 covers 13 residues.

V is TRBV16 and J is TRBJ2-3; 7 bases line up with TRBD2. Trimming took 0 bases from V and 2 from J; bases not matched to a gene: 5. Germline values: CDR1 KGHSY, CDR2 FQNENV. The CDR3 runs to 16 residues. The CDR3 DNA reads as TGTGCCAGCAGCCAATCGGGAAGCGGGACCACAGATACGCAGTATTTT. This translates into CASSQSGSGTTDTQYF.

The CDR3 reads CASKGEGANTGELFF. In DNA, the CDR3 is TGTGCCAGCAAAGGCGAGGGCGCAAACACCGGGGAGCTGTTTTTT. The V gene is TRBV27, the J gene TRBJ2-2; perhaps TRBD2 as D (5 bases). Germline values: CDR1 MNHEY, CDR2 SMNVEV (reference sequence). V was pared by 7 bases and J by 2 bases, with 14 bases between. The CDR3 loop spans 15 amino acids.

The chain carries TRBV19 and TRBJ2-2; 9 bases are shared with TRBD1. V was pared by 5 bases and J by 4 bases, with 5 bases of the junction left unmatched. CDR1 LNHDA and CDR2 SQIVND come from the germline V gene (reference sequence). The CDR3 sequence is 15 residues long. CDR3 region: CASSVGQGGTGELFF. CDR3 nucleotides: TGTGCCAGTAGTGTGGGACAGGGCGGCACCGGGGAGCTGTTTTTT.

This clone was observed a few times. This chain uses TRBV5-5 with TRBJ1-4; D uncertain. The CDR3 is made up of 12 amino acids. CDR1 and CDR2 from the germline V gene are SGHKS and YYEKEE (reference sequence). V was clipped by 2 bases and J by 8 bases, with 7 bases between them. CDR3 amino acids: CASSFTVEKLFF. The CDR3 coding sequence is TGTGCCAGCAGCTTTACAGTGGAAAAACTGTTTTTT.

The chain couples TRBV7-2 to TRBJ1-1; no reliable D call. Germline V gene data show CDR1 as SGHTA and CDR2 as FQGNSA. The CDR3 consists of 11 residues. V lost 5 bases and J 5 bases, leaving 6 bases between the germline ends. Here the CDR3 DNA reads TGTGCCAGCAGCACGAGGACTGAAGCTTTCTTT. This gives the protein CASSTRTEAFF.

This clone was seen just once. This chain links TRBV19 with TRBJ2-7; 11 nucleotides align to TRBD2. The ends lost 3 bases at V and 2 bases at J; junction bases unmatched: 3. Germline V gene lookup returns CDR1 LNHDA and CDR2 SQIVND (reference sequence). CDR3 length: 15 amino acids. CDR3 amino acids: CASSMGTSGAYEQYF. CDR3 coding DNA: TGTGCCAGTAGTATGGGGACTAGCGGAGCCTACGAGCAGTACTTC.

This chain connects TRBV5-1 to TRBJ2-7; D perhaps matches TRBD1 (6 bases). V lost 2 bases to trimming and J lost 4 bases, with 13 bases between them. The germline CDR1 and CDR2 sequences are SGHRS and YFSETQ. CDR3 length: 14 amino acids. The CDR3 DNA is TGCGCCAGCAGCTTTGAGGGGGTTTATTACGAGCAGTACTTC. This codes for CASSFEGVYYEQYF. The full variable domain, in which reference TRBV5-1 and TRBJ2-7 provide the parts outside the CDR3, is KAGVTQTPRYLIKTRGQQVTLSCSPISGHRSVSWYQQTPGQGLQFLFEYFSETQRNKGNFPGRFSGRQFSNSRSEMNVSTLELGDSALYLCASSFEGVYYEQYFGPGTRLTVT.

The chain links TRBV4-3 to TRBJ2-1; the D gene is possibly TRBD2 (6 bases). The CDR3 covers 19 residues. Germline CDR1 is LGHNA and CDR2 is YSLEER. The V gene lost 4 bases and the J gene lost 8 bases, with 30 bases spanning the gap. The CDR3 loop is CASSPLQDNIAGRSDEQFF. The CDR3 DNA reads TGCGCCAGCAGCCCCCTACAAGATAATATCGCGGGAAGAAGCGATGAGCAGTTCTTC.

The chain combines TRBV9 with TRBJ2-1, with D possibly TRBD2 on 6 matching bases. Germline CDR1 is SGDLS and CDR2 is YYNGEE. Trimming stripped 4 bases from V and 9 bases from J, with 26 bases between. The CDR3 extends over 17 amino acids. The CDR3 DNA sequence: TGTGCCAGCAGCACCCACCTAGGAGGGCAAAAGGGGACTGAGCAGTTCTTC. Its protein is CASSTHLGGQKGTEQFF.

The chain combines TRBV6-6 with TRBJ2-5, with 9 bases that match TRBD2. The germline CDR1 and CDR2 sequences are MNHNY and SVGAGI (reference sequence). The CDR3 is 14 residues long. Trimming cost V 8 bases and J 1 base; bases outside gene matches: 5. CDR3 in DNA: TGTGCCAGCGGGTTAGCGGGAGCCCAAGAGACCCAGTACTTC. Translated, it gives CASGLAGAQETQYF.

The gene calls are TRBV29-1 and TRBJ1-1; D is possibly TRBD1 (6 bases). Trimming cost V 6 bases and J 5 bases, with 16 bases left between them. This CDR3 is built from 13 residues. CDR1 is SQVTM and CDR2 is ANQGSEA in the germline V gene. The CDR3 region is CSVVQGWYTEAFF. CDR3 nucleotides: TGCAGCGTAGTGCAGGGGTGGTATACTGAAGCTTTCTTT.

This chain uses TRBV15 with TRBJ1-5; D not resolved. Trimming removed 2 bases from V and 0 bases from J, with 11 bases in between. Germline values: CDR1 LNHNV, CDR2 YYDKDF (reference sequence). This CDR3 is 16 amino acids long. The CDR3 loop is CATSRSVRSSNQPQHF. Written as DNA, the CDR3 is TGTGCCACCAGCAGATCCGTGAGGTCTAGCAATCAGCCCCAGCATTTT.

The chain recombines TRBV30 with TRBJ1-4, with a tentative D call TRBD1 (5 bases). CDR3 length: 13 amino acids. Germline CDR1 GTSNPN, CDR2 SVGIG (reference sequence). Trimming took off 4 bases at V and 5 bases at J, with 11 bases between the two ends. CDR3 amino acids: CAWMGRANEKLFF. The CDR3 nucleotides are TGTGCCTGGATGGGCAGGGCGAATGAAAAACTGTTTTTT.

A few counts support this clone. The rearrangement uses TRBV2 and TRBJ2-1; TRBD2 matches at 12 bases. The ends lost 6 bases at V and 0 bases at J; junction bases unmatched: 3. From germline, CDR1 is SNHLY and CDR2 FYNNEI. This CDR3 is 16 amino acids long. CDR3 amino acids: CASRQTSGSSYNEQFF. The CDR3 coding sequence is TGTGCCAGCAGGCAGACTAGCGGGAGCTCCTACAATGAGCAGTTCTTC.

The chain has TRBV7-9 and TRBJ2-7; 9 bases map to TRBD2. There are 17 residues in the CDR3. Germline V gene sequence: CDR1 SEHNR, CDR2 FQNEAQ (reference sequence). V trimming: 1 base; J trimming: 0 bases; junction bases outside the gene matches: 7. CDR3 protein: CASSLEASGASSYEQYF. DNA for the CDR3: TGTGCCAGCAGCTTAGAAGCTAGCGGGGCAAGCTCCTACGAGCAGTACTTC.

The chain carries TRBV5-1 and TRBJ2-7; 7 bases align to TRBD1. After removal of 1 base from V and 2 bases from J, the junction contained 12 bases not matched to a gene. The CDR3 has 17 amino acids. From germline, CDR1 is SGHRS and CDR2 YFSETQ. CDR3 loop: CASSLLVDRRITYEQYF. CDR3 coding DNA: TGCGCCAGCAGCTTGCTGGTGGACAGGAGGATAACCTACGAGCAGTACTTC.

The rearrangement links TRBV27 to TRBJ2-1; TRBD2 aligns across 7 bases. V lost 3 bases to trimming and J lost 6 bases; unmatched junction nucleotides: 20. Germline V gene lookup returns CDR1 MNHEY and CDR2 SMNVEV (reference sequence). The CDR3 is 19 amino acids. The CDR3 sequence is CASSLVVSASGPGGNEQFF. In DNA form, the CDR3 reads TGTGCCAGCAGTTTGGTCGTTTCGGCTAGCGGTCCGGGGGGCAATGAGCAGTTCTTC.

The chain carries TRBV11-2 and TRBJ2-2; 10 positions agree with TRBD2. CDR1 and CDR2 (germline): SGHAT, FQNNGV. Germline trimming cut 7 bases from V and 5 bases from J; bases unmatched to any gene: 13. This CDR3 region has 17 residues. The CDR3 bases are TGTGCCAGCACCCCCGGGCTAGCGGGAGTACGGACCGGGGAGCTGTTTTTT. It encodes CASTPGLAGVRTGELFF.

The CDR3 loop reads CASSQEGLATYNEQFF. In DNA form, the CDR3 reads TGTGCCAGCAGCCAAGAAGGTCTAGCAACCTACAATGAGCAGTTCTTC. The chain recombines TRBV4-2 with TRBJ2-1, with D possibly matching TRBD2 (5 bases). Trimming left V 0 bases short and J 2 bases short, with 11 bases between. Germline V gives CDR1 LGHNA, CDR2 YNFKEQ. The CDR3 has 16 amino acids.

V is TRBV15 and J is TRBJ2-7, with D possibly being TRBD2 (5 bases). The ends were cut back, 8 bases at V and 3 bases at J, with 20 bases in the middle. Germline V gene data show CDR1 as LNHNV and CDR2 as YYDKDF (reference sequence). This CDR3 has 15 residues. The CDR3 loop is CATLLGGRADYEQYF. Written as DNA, the CDR3 is TGTGCCACCCTCCTTGGAGGTCGAGCTGACTACGAGCAGTACTTC.

The table lists this clone with a count of one. The chain uses TRBV11-3 and TRBJ1-4; D is unresolved. Germline CDR1 SGHNT, CDR2 YENEEA. The CDR3 spans 16 residues. Trimming removed 2 bases from V and 2 bases from J, with 12 bases in between. The CDR3 protein is CASSLWRALTNEKLFF. The DNA of the CDR3 is TGTGCCAGCAGCTTATGGAGGGCCCTCACTAATGAAAAACTGTTTTTT. The whole variable domain, filled in from reference TRBV11-3 and TRBJ1-4, reads EAGVVQSPRYKIIEKKQPVAFWCNPISGHNTLYWYLQNLGQGPELLIRYENEEAVDDSQLPKDRFSAERLKGVDSTLKIQPAELGDSAVYLCASSLWRALTNEKLFFGSGTQLSVL.

The CDR3 loop is CASSRGAGNTEAFF. The DNA for the CDR3 is TGTGCCAGCTCCCGCGGGGCGGGGAACACTGAAGCTTTCTTT. The chain carries TRBV6-5 and TRBJ1-1; D is perhaps TRBD1 (5 bases). CDR3 length: 14 residues. V was clipped by 8 bases and J by 1 base, with 14 bases between them. Germline V gene data show CDR1 as MNHEY and CDR2 as SVGAGI.